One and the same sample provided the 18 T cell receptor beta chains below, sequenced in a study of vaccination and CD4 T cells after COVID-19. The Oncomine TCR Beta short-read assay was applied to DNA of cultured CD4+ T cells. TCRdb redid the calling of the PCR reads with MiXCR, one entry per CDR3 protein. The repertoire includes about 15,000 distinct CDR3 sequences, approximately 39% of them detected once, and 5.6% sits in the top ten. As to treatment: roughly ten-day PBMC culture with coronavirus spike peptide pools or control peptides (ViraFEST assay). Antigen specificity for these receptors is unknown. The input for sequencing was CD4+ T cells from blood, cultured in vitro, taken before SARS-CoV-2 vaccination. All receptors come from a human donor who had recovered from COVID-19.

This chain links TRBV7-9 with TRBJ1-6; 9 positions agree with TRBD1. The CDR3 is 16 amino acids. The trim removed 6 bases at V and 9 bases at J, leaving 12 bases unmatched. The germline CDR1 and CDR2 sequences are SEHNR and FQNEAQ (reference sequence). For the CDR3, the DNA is TGTGCCAGCAGTTCGGACAGGACAGGGGTGGCTTCACCCCTCCACTTT. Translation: CASSSDRTGVASPLHF.

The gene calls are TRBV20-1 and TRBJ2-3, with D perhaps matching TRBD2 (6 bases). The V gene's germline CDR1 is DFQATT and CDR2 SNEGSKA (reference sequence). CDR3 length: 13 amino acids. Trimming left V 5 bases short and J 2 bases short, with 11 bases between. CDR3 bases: TGCAGTGCTTTAGGGACTTTCACAGATACGCAGTATTTT. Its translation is CSALGTFTDTQYF.

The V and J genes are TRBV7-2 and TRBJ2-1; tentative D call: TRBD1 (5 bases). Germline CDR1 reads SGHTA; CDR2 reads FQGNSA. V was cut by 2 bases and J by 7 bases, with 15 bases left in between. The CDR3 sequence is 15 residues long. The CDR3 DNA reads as TGTGCCAGCAGCTTACTAGGGGCTAGGTCGAATGAGCAGTTCTTC. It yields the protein CASSLLGARSNEQFF.

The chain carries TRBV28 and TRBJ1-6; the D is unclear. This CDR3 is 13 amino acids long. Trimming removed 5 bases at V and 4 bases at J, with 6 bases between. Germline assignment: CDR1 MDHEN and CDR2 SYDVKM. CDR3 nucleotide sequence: TGTGCCAGCAGTGGACGGTATAATTCACCCCTCCACTTT. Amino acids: CASSGRYNSPLHF.

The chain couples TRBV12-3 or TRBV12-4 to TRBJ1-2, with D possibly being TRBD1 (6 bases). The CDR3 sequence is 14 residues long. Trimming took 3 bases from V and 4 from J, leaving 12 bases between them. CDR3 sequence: CASSFSGGLYGYTF. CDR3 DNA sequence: TGTGCCAGCAGTTTCAGCGGGGGCCTCTATGGCTACACCTTC.

The DNA of the CDR3 is TGTGCCAGCACCCTGGGGCCGAGCACAGATACGCAGTATTTT. This gives the protein CASTLGPSTDTQYF. The chain combines TRBV5-4 with TRBJ2-3; a possible D gene is TRBD1 (5 bases). This CDR3 is built from 14 residues. Looked up from germline, CDR1 is SGHNT and CDR2 is YYREEE (reference sequence). V dropped 6 bases and J dropped 0 bases, with 11 bases sitting between them.

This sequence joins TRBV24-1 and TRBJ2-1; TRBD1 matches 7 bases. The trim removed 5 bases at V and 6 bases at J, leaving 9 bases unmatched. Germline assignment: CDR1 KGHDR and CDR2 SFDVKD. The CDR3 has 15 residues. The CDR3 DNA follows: TGTGCCACCAGTGTCGCTTCAGGGGGTCTCAATGAGCAGTTCTTC. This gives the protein CATSVASGGLNEQFF.

The CDR3 sequence: CATSRDPRTGGEKLFF. As DNA, the CDR3 is TGTGCCACCAGCAGAGATCCTCGGACAGGGGGGGAAAAACTGTTTTTT. V and J are TRBV15 and TRBJ1-4; 10 bases agree with TRBD1. CDR1 LNHNV and CDR2 YYDKDF come from the germline V gene (reference sequence). This CDR3 comprises 16 residues. Unmatched junction bases numbered 6, after V lost 0 bases and J lost 8 bases.

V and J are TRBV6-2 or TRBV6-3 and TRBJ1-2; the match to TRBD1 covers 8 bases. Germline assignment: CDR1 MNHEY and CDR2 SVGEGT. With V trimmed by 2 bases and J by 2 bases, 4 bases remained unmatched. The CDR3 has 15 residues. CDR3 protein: CASSYPGTGNYGYTF. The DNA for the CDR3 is TGTGCCAGCAGTTACCCGGGGACAGGAAACTATGGCTACACCTTC.

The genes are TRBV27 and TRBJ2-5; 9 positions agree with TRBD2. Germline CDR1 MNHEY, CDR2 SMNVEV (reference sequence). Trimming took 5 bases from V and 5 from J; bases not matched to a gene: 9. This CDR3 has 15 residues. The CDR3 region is CASSQGLARGETQYF. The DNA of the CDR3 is TGTGCCAGCAGTCAGGGACTAGCTCGCGGGGAGACCCAGTACTTC.

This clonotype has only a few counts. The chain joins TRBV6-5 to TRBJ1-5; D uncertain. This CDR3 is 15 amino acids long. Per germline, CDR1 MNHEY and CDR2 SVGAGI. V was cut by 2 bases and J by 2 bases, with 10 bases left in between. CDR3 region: CASSYAGPGNQPQHF. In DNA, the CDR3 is TGTGCCAGCAGTTACGCAGGCCCGGGCAATCAGCCCCAGCATTTT.

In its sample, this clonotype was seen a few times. The DNA of the CDR3 is TGCAGTTCTTTACGGCAGGGGGCTCCTGAAGCTTTCTTT. It specifies CSSLRQGAPEAFF. This chain links TRBV20-1 with TRBJ1-1, with TRBD1 identical over 8 bases. Looked up from germline, CDR1 is DFQATT and CDR2 is SNEGSKA (reference sequence). This CDR3 spans 13 amino acids. Trimming at V came to 8 bases and at J to 6 bases, leaving 11 bases not matched to a gene.

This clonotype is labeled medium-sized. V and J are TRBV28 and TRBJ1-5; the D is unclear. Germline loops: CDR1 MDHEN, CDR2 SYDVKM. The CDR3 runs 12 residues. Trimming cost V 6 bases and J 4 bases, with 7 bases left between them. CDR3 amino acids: CASRQANQPQHF. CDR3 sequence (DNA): TGTGCCAGCAGGCAGGCGAATCAGCCCCAGCATTTT.

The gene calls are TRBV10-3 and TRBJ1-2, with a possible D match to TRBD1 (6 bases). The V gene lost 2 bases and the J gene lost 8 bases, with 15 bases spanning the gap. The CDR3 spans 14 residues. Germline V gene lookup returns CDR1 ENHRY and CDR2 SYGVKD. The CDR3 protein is CAISENREARGYTF. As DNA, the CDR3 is TGTGCCATCAGTGAGAACAGGGAGGCTAGAGGCTACACCTTC.

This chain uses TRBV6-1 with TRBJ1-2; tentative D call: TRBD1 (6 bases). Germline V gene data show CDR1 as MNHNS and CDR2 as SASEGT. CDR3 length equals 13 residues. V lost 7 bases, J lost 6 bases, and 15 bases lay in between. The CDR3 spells CASTRGREDGYTF. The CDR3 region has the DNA TGTGCCAGCACCCGGGGGCGGGAGGATGGCTACACCTTC.

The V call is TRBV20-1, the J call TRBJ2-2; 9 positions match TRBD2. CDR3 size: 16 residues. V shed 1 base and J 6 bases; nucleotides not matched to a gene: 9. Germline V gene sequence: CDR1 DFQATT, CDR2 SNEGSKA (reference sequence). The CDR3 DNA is TGCAGTGCTAGAGTTTTGTCTAGCGGGGTTGCCGGGGAGCTGTTTTTT. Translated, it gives CSARVLSSGVAGELFF.

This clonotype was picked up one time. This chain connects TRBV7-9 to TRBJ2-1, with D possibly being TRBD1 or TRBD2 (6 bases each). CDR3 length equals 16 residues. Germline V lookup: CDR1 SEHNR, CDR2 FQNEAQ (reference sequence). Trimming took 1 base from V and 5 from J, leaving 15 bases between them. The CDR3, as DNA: TGTGCCAGCAGCTTAGGGAAGAGGGGGGCTGACAATGAGCAGTTCTTC. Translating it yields CASSLGKRGADNEQFF. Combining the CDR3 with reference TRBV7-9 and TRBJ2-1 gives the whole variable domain DTGVSQNPRHKITKRGQNVTFRCDPISEHNRLYWYRQTLGQGPEFLTYFQNEAQLEKSRLLSDRFSAERPKGSFSTLEIQRTEQGDSAMYLCASSLGKRGADNEQFFGPGTRLTVL.

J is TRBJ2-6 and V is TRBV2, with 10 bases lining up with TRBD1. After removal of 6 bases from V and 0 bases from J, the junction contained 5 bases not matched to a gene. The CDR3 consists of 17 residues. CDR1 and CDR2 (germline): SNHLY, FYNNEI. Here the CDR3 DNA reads TGTGCCAGCAGAATGGACAGGGGGAGCTCTGGGGCCAACGTCCTGACTTTC. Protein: CASRMDRGSSGANVLTF.